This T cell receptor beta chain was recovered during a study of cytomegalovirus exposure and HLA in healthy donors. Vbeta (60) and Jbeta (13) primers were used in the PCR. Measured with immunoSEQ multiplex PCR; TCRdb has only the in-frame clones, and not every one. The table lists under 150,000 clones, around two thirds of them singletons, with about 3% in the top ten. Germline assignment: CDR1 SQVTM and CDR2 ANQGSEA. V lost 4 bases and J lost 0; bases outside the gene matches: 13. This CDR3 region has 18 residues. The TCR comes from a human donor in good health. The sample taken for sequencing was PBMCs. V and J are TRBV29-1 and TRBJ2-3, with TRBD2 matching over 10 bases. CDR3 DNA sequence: TGCAGCGTTGCGGGGGCTTGGTCTAGCGGGGGAAGCACAGATACGCAGTATTTT. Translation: CSVAGAWSSGGSTDTQYF.